The clone carrying this T cell receptor (beta chain) appeared many times. The antigen is not known. These data come from a study of CD8+CD57+ T cells in acquired aplastic anemia. Study-level background: Sorting CD4+ and CD8+ cells gave DNA averaging approximately 3 ug. Findings and limits, study-wide: Overlap between patients and controls comprised 25 to 30 CD8+ CDR3 sequences.

Profiles of TCR beta VDJ and CDR3 were generated from a genomic DNA template. A single record per CDR3 protein comes from TCRdb applying MiXCR to the reads. The sample includes nearly 60,000 distinct CDR3 sequences, about 56% seen only once; the top ten take 16%. V was cut by 0 bases and J by 8 bases, with 11 bases left in between. This CDR3 is 14 amino acids long. In germline, CDR1 is MNHNY, CDR2 SVGAGI (reference sequence). Sequencing was done on patients that had shown CD8+CD57+ cell expansion by flow cytometry. The patients all had a severe acquired aplastic anemia diagnosis. Patients were untreated when blood was sampled.

The chain has TRBV6-6 and TRBJ2-1; the D gene is possibly TRBD2 (6 bases). This sequence originates from a human donor with aplastic anemia. The specimen sequenced was sorted CD4+, CD8+, or CD8+CD57+ T cells (not recorded which) from PBMCs. The CDR3 loop is CASSYSTGEYEQFF. In DNA, the CDR3 is TGTGCCAGCAGTTACTCGACGGGGGAGTATGAGCAGTTCTTC.